This T cell receptor (beta chain) is drawn from a study of human T cells and chemical hapten exposure. As handled by the study authors: Ranging from about 20,000 to 700,000, TCR counts per sample had a median value of approximately 97,000. TCRdb ran MiXCR on the RACE reads and lists one entry per CDR3 protein. The V and J calls were determined by TCRdb, not by the authors. Seen here are roughly 69,000 distinct CDR3 sequences, about 10% observed once, and the top ten hold about 2.5%. CDR3 length equals 15 residues. The germline V gene encodes CDR1 SGHVS and CDR2 FQNEAQ. Deletions cut 3 bases from V and 1 base from J, with 11 bases between. This clonotype was seen at least ten times. Time point meaning: patch test 3, about 24 weeks after DPC sensitization. The treatment is: therapeutic diphenylcyclopropenone sensitization with weekly scalp DPC. The study extracted total RNA from unfractionated whole blood.

The gene calls are TRBV7-8 and TRBJ2-3; a possible D gene is TRBD1 (6 bases). This receptor was obtained from a woman in her 30s with alopecia areata. Some clones in this sample may be carry-over from other donors' samples. The sequenced sample was whole blood, obtained in connection with sensitization to the hapten diphenylcyclopropenone (DPC). CDR3 sequence reads: CASSFQGPRTDTQYF. The CDR3 nucleotides read TGTGCCAGCAGCTTCCAGGGGCCCCGCACAGATACGCAGTATTTT.